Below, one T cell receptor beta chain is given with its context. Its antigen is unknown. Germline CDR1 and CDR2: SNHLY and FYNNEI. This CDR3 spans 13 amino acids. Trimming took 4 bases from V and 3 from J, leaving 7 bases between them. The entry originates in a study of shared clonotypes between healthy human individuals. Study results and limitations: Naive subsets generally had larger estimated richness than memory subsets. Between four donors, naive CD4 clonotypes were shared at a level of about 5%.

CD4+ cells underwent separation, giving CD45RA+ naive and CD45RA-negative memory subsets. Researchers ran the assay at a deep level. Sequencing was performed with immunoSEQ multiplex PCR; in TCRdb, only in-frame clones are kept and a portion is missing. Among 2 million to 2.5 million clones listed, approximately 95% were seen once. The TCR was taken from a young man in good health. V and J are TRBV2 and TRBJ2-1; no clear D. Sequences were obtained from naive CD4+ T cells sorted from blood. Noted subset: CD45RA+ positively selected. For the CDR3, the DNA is TGTGCCAGCAGTGCGGAACTCTACAATGAGCAGTTCTTC. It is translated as CASSAELYNEQFF.